These 13 T cell receptor beta chains were sequenced from one sample in a study of graft-versus-host responses after intestinal transplantation. Processing was applied to graft tissue in order to liberate intraepithelial and lamina propria lymphocytes. Repertoires were generated with immunoSEQ multiplex PCR, while TCRdb's copy carries only in-frame clones and drops some. The data contain thousands of clones, approximately 70% of them singletons. Sequenced here: ileum tissue, sampled less than 60 days after transplant. These receptors were taken from a human patient who received an intestinal transplant, so some T cells may come from the graft donor.

The chain combines TRBV6-1 with TRBJ1-2, with TRBD1 matching over 7 bases. Looked up from germline, CDR1 is MNHNS and CDR2 is SASEGT. The V segment lost 7 bases and the J segment 0 bases; nucleotides outside the gene matches: 5. The CDR3 spans 14 residues. CDR3 DNA sequence: TGTGCCAGCACCCGACAGGGAACTAACTATGGCTACACCTTC. Translated: CASTRQGTNYGYTF.

The chain recombines TRBV7-9 with TRBJ2-1; 7 bases are a match to TRBD2. The CDR3 totals 12 residues. CDR1 SEHNR and CDR2 FQNEAQ come from the germline V gene (reference sequence). V trimming: 10 bases; J trimming: 1 base; junction bases outside the gene matches: 1. As DNA, the CDR3 is TGTGCCATGCGGGGGTCCTACAATGAGCAGTTCTTC. Translated, it gives CAMRGSYNEQFF.

V and J are TRBV6-4 and TRBJ2-3; TRBD2 is a possible D gene (7 bases). The CDR3 is 14 amino acids. The V and J ends lost 2 bases and 2 bases respectively, with 8 bases between them. Germline V lookup: CDR1 MRHNA, CDR2 SNTAGT. CDR3 residues: CASSDGGATDTQYF. As DNA, the CDR3 is TGTGCCAGCAGTGACGGGGGGGCCACAGATACGCAGTATTTT.

The V call is TRBV7-9, the J call TRBJ1-2, with D tentatively TRBD1 (6 bases). The CDR3 contains 16 residues. Germline CDR1 is SEHNR and CDR2 is FQNEAQ (reference sequence). Trimming removed 7 bases at V and 0 bases at J, with 18 bases between. The CDR3 DNA reads TGTGCCAGCACTCAAAACGGGGGGCCGGCTAACTATGGCTACACCTTC. Translation: CASTQNGGPANYGYTF.

The rearrangement links TRBV28 to TRBJ2-3, with 10 bases lining up with TRBD2. This CDR3 has 15 residues. Germline V gene lookup returns CDR1 MDHEN and CDR2 SYDVKM. V lost 3 bases, J lost 1 base, and 1 base stayed unmatched. CDR3 bases: TGTGCCAGCAGTTTTACTAGCGGGGGCACAGATACGCAGTATTTT. It specifies CASSFTSGGTDTQYF.

This chain uses TRBV7-8 with TRBJ2-3, with D hard to call. The CDR3 spans 13 residues. Germline V gene data show CDR1 as SGHVS and CDR2 as FQNEAQ. V gave up 5 bases and J gave up 5 bases, with 11 bases separating them. The CDR3 nucleotides read TGTGCCAGCAGCCAAATTCCAGGAGATACGCAGTATTTT. Amino acid sequence: CASSQIPGDTQYF.

The chain combines TRBV28 with TRBJ1-5, with a tentative D call TRBD1 (5 bases). Germline assignment: CDR1 MDHEN and CDR2 SYDVKM. This CDR3 is built from 16 residues. The V end was cut by 3 bases, the J end by 1 base, with 13 bases between. The CDR3 DNA is TGTGCCAGCAGTTTGGACACCACTTTAAGCAATCAGCCCCAGCATTTT. This translates into CASSLDTTLSNQPQHF. The full variable domain, with the rest looked up from reference TRBV28 and TRBJ1-5, is DVKVTQSSRYLVKRTGEKVFLECVQDMDHENMFWYRQDPGLGLRLIYFSYDVKMKEKGDIPEGYSVSREKKERFSLILESASTNQTSMYLCASSLDTTLSNQPQHFGDGTRLSIL.

The CDR3 nucleotides are TGTGCCAGCAGTTACTCGGGAGGCACAGGGGGGAACACCGGGGAGCTGTTTTTT. The encoded protein is CASSYSGGTGGNTGELFF. This chain joins TRBV6-7 and TRBJ2-2; 8 nucleotides line up with TRBD1. TRBV6-7 is treated as an ORF (open reading frame) with a function not yet certain. The CDR3 has 18 amino acids. J was trimmed by 1 base and V by 0 bases; bases with no gene match: 7.

The CDR3: CASSSPDRDGTGELFF. The CDR3 coding sequence is TGTGCCAGCAGCTCCCCCGACAGGGACGGTACCGGGGAGCTGTTTTTT. The rearrangement links TRBV9 to TRBJ2-2; 7 bases are shared with TRBD1. The ends lost 4 bases at V and 5 bases at J; junction bases unmatched: 11. The CDR3 loop spans 16 amino acids. Germline V gene lookup returns CDR1 SGDLS and CDR2 YYNGEE.

This chain links TRBV2 with TRBJ2-5, with 7 bases identical to TRBD2. The CDR3 length is 15 residues. CDR1 and CDR2 from the germline V gene are SNHLY and FYNNEI. J was trimmed by 4 bases and V by 2 bases; bases with no gene match: 7. Here the CDR3 reads CASSEFQGGRETQYF. For the CDR3, the DNA is TGTGCCAGCAGTGAATTCCAGGGAGGGCGAGAGACCCAGTACTTC.

With regard to this clone: Other DNA sequences from this sample encode an identical CDR3 as well. The rearrangement joins TRBV9 to TRBJ2-3, with 11 bases that match TRBD2. The CDR3 is 16 amino acids. J was trimmed by 1 base and V by 0 bases; bases with no gene match: 1. Germline loops: CDR1 SGDLS, CDR2 YYNGEE. CDR3 sequence reads: CASSVVLAGGTDTQYF. The CDR3 DNA follows: TGTGCCAGCAGCGTAGTACTAGCGGGGGGCACAGATACGCAGTATTTT.

Written as DNA, the CDR3 is TGCAGCGTTGTTCTCGCGTTGTCCGGGGAGCTGTTTTTT. This encodes CSVVLALSGELFF. The V gene is TRBV29-1, the J gene TRBJ2-2, with no clear D. The CDR3 has 13 amino acids. Germline V gives CDR1 SQVTM, CDR2 ANQGSEA. V was shortened by 4 bases and J by 6 bases, with 12 bases between the two germline ends.

The CDR3, as DNA: TGTGCCAGCAGCTTAGTTTTTATCGAGATGGCCAGGGGCACTGAAGCTTTCTTT. It codes for CASSLVFIEMARGTEAFF. The chain employs TRBV11-2 and TRBJ1-1; D might be TRBD1 (6 bases). The germline V gene encodes CDR1 SGHAT and CDR2 FQNNGV. CDR3 length: 18 amino acids. The V gene lost 1 base and the J gene lost 4 bases, with 22 bases spanning the gap.